The present T cell receptor (beta chain) was sequenced within a study of blood T cell repertoires in COVID-19 (TCRdb year 2020). At the level of the whole study: Collaborator samples came from the United States, Italy and Spain and covered acute and convalescent phases of COVID-19. The prospective study material was composed of cDNA or gDNA derived from T cells, B-cell-depleted T cells, or PBMCs. Subjects who had been exposed to COVID-19, were actively infected with it, or had recovered from it provided the deeply sampled blood TCRbeta repertoires that made up the dataset. The repertoires were released in a freely available public database meant as a resource for research on the immune response to SARS-CoV-2. Samples were obtained from the ongoing ImmuneRACE study (first 160 participants) and from over a thousand subjects provided by 6 global collaborators. Nearly every sample came with metadata listing a de-identified subject ID, COVID-19 status, age in years and sex. Where available, HLA class I and class II types were taken from metadata supplied by the sample provider and were not determined by assay-based typing. Overall study results and their limits: The amount of clinical and demographic metadata varied by source and participant and was provided uncurated.

The immunoSEQ Assay, a bias-controlled multiplex PCR, was used to amplify TCRbeta CDR3 regions from genomic DNA. Concerning the study's data processing: The number of nucleated cells in each sample was estimated by amplification of reference gene primers within the assay. To quantify the absolute abundance of each unique TCRbeta CDR3 rearrangement, sequence reads were collapsed and filtered. For each sample, productive Simpson clonality was calculated as the square root of Simpson's diversity index over productive rearrangements. TCRdb limited this immuneACCESS table to in-frame rearrangements with V and J called. A share of clones is missing; checked studies link under half to unresolved V genes, and the rest is unexplained. The V and J calls and clone size are taken from that table; D and trimming were inferred from the DNA. This sample comprises 100,000 to 150,000 clones, about nine tenths of them detected only once. Of the sample, approximately 5% is held by the ten largest clones.

After removal of 5 bases from V and 5 bases from J, the junction retains 6 bases not matched to a gene. Its CDR3 holds 15 amino acids, cysteine through phenylalanine. Here the CDR3 DNA is all that survives: 45 bases in frame from base 1. Reading the germline V gene gives CDR1 SGHRS and CDR2 YFSETQ. One collaborating source in Seattle enrolled patients during active infection and followed them longitudinally through the course of disease. Each collaborating institution followed its own protocols to collect whole blood in K2EDTA tubes. For TCRbeta analysis, collaborator samples were shipped as frozen whole blood, as isolated PBMCs, or as DNA extracted from either sample type. As concerns this clone: The antigen this receptor binds is unknown. Base qualities are not at hand, and no much larger clone is one base apart.

The sequence came from a man in his 60s with COVID-19, enrolled during active disease. The rearranged segments are TRBV5-1 and TRBJ2-1, with TRBD2 identical over 11 junction bases. Source material: peripheral blood. The bases are TGCGCCAGCAGACAGGGACTAGCGGACAACAATGAGCAGTTCTTC. This is translated as CASRQGLADNNEQFF.